One and the same sample provided the 18 T cell receptor beta chains below, sequenced in a study of blood T cell repertoires in COVID-19. Generated by immunoSEQ multiplex PCR, the TCRdb table keeps only in-frame clones and is missing some. The repertoire consists of 150,000 to 200,000 clones, with approximately 86% occurring once and the leading ten covering 2.1%. Source material: peripheral blood. These receptors were taken from a man in his 70s with active or convalescent COVID-19.

The chain has TRBV2 and TRBJ2-5; the match to TRBD2 covers 10 bases. Trimming cost V 2 bases and J 4 bases; bases outside gene matches: 10. Germline V lookup: CDR1 SNHLY, CDR2 FYNNEI. The CDR3 totals 17 residues. The CDR3 protein is CASSETKRGGLVETQYF. The DNA for the CDR3 is TGTGCCAGCAGTGAAACGAAGCGGGGGGGGCTGGTAGAGACCCAGTACTTC.

J is TRBJ2-1 and V is TRBV7-8, with D uncertain. CDR1 SGHVS and CDR2 FQNEAQ come from the germline V gene. Trimming took off 4 bases at V and 0 bases at J, with 10 bases between the two ends. This CDR3 spans 15 amino acids. This chain's CDR3 is CASSSFTSSYNEQFF. The CDR3 nucleotides read TGTGCCAGCAGCTCGTTCACGAGCTCCTACAATGAGCAGTTCTTC.

This clone was seen more than once but under ten times. The CDR3 nucleotides are TGTGCCGCGAGCGGAGCGAACACCGGGGAGCTGTTTTTT. It codes for CAASGANTGELFF. The rearrangement links TRBV28 to TRBJ2-2, with D tentatively TRBD2 (5 bases). The ends were cut back, 11 bases at V and 0 bases at J, with 10 bases in the middle. Germline lookup yields CDR1 MDHEN and CDR2 SYDVKM. The length of the CDR3 is 13 residues.

Comments on this clone: One end of the junction is discordant with germline, which a read error may explain. V gene TRBV6-5 combines with J gene TRBJ2-1; D gene ambiguous. The CDR3 length is 13 residues. Germline V CDR1 and CDR2: MNHEY, SVGAGI. This CDR3 reads CASNYQLYNEQFF. The CDR3 DNA sequence: TGTGCCAGCAATTACCAGTTGTACAATGAGCAGTTCTTC.

This chain links TRBV29-1 with TRBJ2-2; 10 nucleotides line up with TRBD2. The CDR3 is 14 residues long. Germline lookup yields CDR1 SQVTM and CDR2 ANQGSEA. The ends lost 6 bases at V and 2 bases at J; junction bases unmatched: 3. In nucleotides, the CDR3 is TGCAGCGTCGCACTAGCGGGAAACACCGGGGAGCTGTTTTTT. As protein: CSVALAGNTGELFF.

The genes are TRBV28 and TRBJ1-5; the D is unclear. The V end lost 3 bases, the J end lost 6 bases, and 12 bases lay between the germline ends. Germline CDR1 is MDHEN and CDR2 is SYDVKM. The CDR3 has 14 amino acids. The CDR3, as DNA: TGTGCCAGCAGTTTTTTGGGGAGCGGTCAGCCCCAGCATTTT. This gives the protein CASSFLGSGQPQHF.

This chain joins TRBV5-1 and TRBJ1-4, with TRBD1 matching 7 bases. The germline gives CDR1 SGHRS, CDR2 YFSETQ. CDR3 size: 15 residues. Trimming took 3 bases from V and 0 from J; bases not matched to a gene: 2. CDR3: CASSSGTATNEKLFF. CDR3 DNA sequence: TGCGCCAGCAGCTCCGGGACAGCAACTAATGAAAAACTGTTTTTT.

In DNA form, the CDR3 reads TGTGCCAGCAGTGAAAACAGGGGGCCAGGGAATGAGCAGTTCTTC. Translated: CASSENRGPGNEQFF. The rearrangement links TRBV2 to TRBJ2-1, with 9 bases identical to TRBD1. Germline V gives CDR1 SNHLY, CDR2 FYNNEI. V was pared by 2 bases and J by 7 bases, with 6 bases of the junction left unmatched. The CDR3 is 15 amino acids.

This clone was detected only a few times. The V gene is TRBV5-6, the J gene TRBJ2-4; 8 bases agree with TRBD1. Germline values: CDR1 SGHDT, CDR2 YYEEEE. V gave up 4 bases and J gave up 0 bases; unmatched junction bases: 9. The CDR3 is 17 residues long. CDR3: CASSTTGQAVAKNIQYF. CDR3 DNA sequence: TGTGCCAGCAGCACTACGGGACAGGCCGTAGCCAAAAACATTCAGTACTTC.

This chain uses TRBV6-2 or TRBV6-3 with TRBJ1-5, with D perhaps matching TRBD1 (5 bases). The CDR3 sequence is 14 residues long. V lost 2 bases to trimming and J lost 4 bases, with 9 bases between them. The germline CDR1 and CDR2 sequences are MNHEY and SVGEGT. The CDR3 bases are TGTGCCAGCAGTTACCTTCAGGGTAATCAGCCCCAGCATTTT. Residues: CASSYLQGNQPQHF.

V is TRBV6-5 and J is TRBJ1-3; D gene unclear. The V gene lost 5 bases and the J gene lost 4 bases, with 9 bases spanning the gap. The length of the CDR3 is 13 residues. Germline V gene data show CDR1 as MNHEY and CDR2 as SVGAGI. CDR3 bases: TGTGCCAGCAGTCCAGGACTAGGAAACACCATATATTTT. Translated: CASSPGLGNTIYF.

This clone was recorded once. The chain has TRBV7-2 and TRBJ2-7; D gene uncertain. CDR1 is SGHTA, CDR2 FQGNSA, per germline. With 4 bases removed from V and 2 bases from J, the gap between germline ends came to 18 bases. The CDR3 runs to 16 residues. In DNA form, the CDR3 reads TGTGCCAGCAGCTCCCACCCCCGCGGTTACGCCTACGAGCAGTACTTC. This gives the protein CASSSHPRGYAYEQYF. Combining the CDR3 with reference TRBV7-2 and TRBJ2-7 gives the whole variable domain GAGVSQSPSNKVTEKGKDVELRCDPISGHTALYWYRQSLGQGLEFLIYFQGNSAPDKSGLPSDRFSAERTGGSVSTLTIQRTQQEDSAVYLCASSSHPRGYAYEQYFGPGTRLTVT.

The rearrangement uses TRBV10-3 and TRBJ1-1, with 8 bases identical to TRBD1. CDR1 is ENHRY, CDR2 SYGVKD, per germline. CDR3 size: 15 residues. The junction had 1 base not matched to a gene; V was cut back by 0 bases and J by 1 base. Here the CDR3 reads CAISESTGANTEAFF. Written as DNA, the CDR3 is TGTGCCATCAGTGAGTCGACAGGGGCGAACACTGAAGCTTTCTTT.

This clone was seen only once. The chain has TRBV19 and TRBJ1-6; no clear D gene. The CDR3 has 15 amino acids. V lost 4 bases and J 8 bases, leaving 15 bases between the germline ends. CDR1 LNHDA and CDR2 SQIVND come from the germline V gene (reference sequence). The CDR3 region is CASSRSDYGDSPLHF. DNA of the CDR3: TGTGCCAGTAGTAGGTCCGATTATGGAGATTCACCCCTCCACTTT.

The V call is TRBV6-6, the J call TRBJ1-3, with TRBD1 matching over 8 bases. The CDR3 length is 16 residues. V was pared by 2 bases and J by 0 bases, with 3 bases of the junction left unmatched. The germline gives CDR1 MNHNY, CDR2 SVGAGI (reference sequence). In DNA form, the CDR3 reads TGTGCCAGCAGTTACACCAGGGGGCTCTCTGGAAACACCATATATTTT. It translates to CASSYTRGLSGNTIYF.

The genes are TRBV12-5 and TRBJ2-1; D is perhaps TRBD1 (6 bases). The CDR3 has 15 amino acids. V lost 7 bases, J lost 4 bases, and 17 bases lay in between. Germline CDR1 is LGHNT and CDR2 is FRNRAP. The CDR3 loop reads CASALTGTTYNEQFF. CDR3 sequence (DNA): TGTGCTAGTGCCCTAACCGGGACAACTTACAATGAGCAGTTCTTC.

The chain uses TRBV28 and TRBJ2-2; possibly TRBD2 for D (5 bases). This CDR3 region has 13 residues. The V and J ends lost 6 bases and 8 bases respectively, with 13 bases between them. Germline CDR1 MDHEN, CDR2 SYDVKM. The CDR3 nucleotides read TGTGCCAGCAGGGACTTAGATTGGGGGGAGCTGTTTTTT. Amino acid sequence: CASRDLDWGELFF.

The gene calls are TRBV30 and TRBJ1-2, with no clear D. This CDR3 has 12 amino acids. V dropped 0 bases and J dropped 8 bases, with 10 bases sitting between them. Germline assignment: CDR1 GTSNPN and CDR2 SVGIG (reference sequence). The CDR3 region has the DNA TGTGCCTGGAGTGTAGCTGGTCGGGGCTACACCTTC. Translating it yields CAWSVAGRGYTF.